Listed here are 25 T cell receptor beta chains from one sample, sequenced in a study of T cells in Graves' hyperthyroidism and ophthalmopathy. Amplified TCR beta CDR3 regions came from RNA transcripts. The HTBI set primed first-round TCR CDR3 RT-PCR. Each CDR3 protein is one row after TCRdb ran MiXCR on the multiplex PCR reads. The table lists about 350,000 distinct CDR3 sequences, less than 20% of them singletons. The sequenced material came from blood. The receptor source for this set is a woman in her forties with Graves' ophthalmopathy.

In its sample, this clonotype was seen many times. The chain combines TRBV12-3 or TRBV12-4 with TRBJ2-7; D is unresolved. The germline V and J ends were trimmed by 5 bases and 3 bases, with 11 bases remaining between them. The CDR3 extends over 13 amino acids. CDR3 sequence: CASSVDAFYEQYF. Written as DNA, the CDR3 is TGTGCCAGCAGTGTCGACGCCTTCTACGAGCAGTACTTC.

The chain carries TRBV20-1 and TRBJ2-5, with TRBD2 as a possible D gene (5 bases). CDR1 is DFQATT, CDR2 SNEGSKA, per germline (reference sequence). Trimming took 1 base from V and 5 from J, leaving 17 bases between them. This CDR3 contains 15 residues. CDR3 nucleotides: TGCAGTGCTAGAGCTGAGGGCTCTTCACGGGAGACCCAGTACTTC. Its translation is CSARAEGSSRETQYF.

In its sample, this clonotype was seen many times. The rearrangement joins TRBV6-1 to TRBJ2-7; D unresolved. Trimming pared 7 bases from V and 3 bases from J, leaving 7 bases between. CDR3 length equals 11 residues. Germline loops: CDR1 MNHNS, CDR2 SASEGT. The CDR3 is CASMPRYEQYF. The CDR3 region has the DNA TGTGCCAGCATGCCCCGCTACGAGCAGTACTTC.

This rearrangement joins TRBV30 to TRBJ2-7; no definite D call. CDR3 length: 15 amino acids. The germline gives CDR1 GTSNPN, CDR2 SVGIG (reference sequence). V dropped 2 bases and J dropped 2 bases, with 16 bases sitting between them. The CDR3 sequence: CAWSLSSPGPYEQYF. The CDR3 region has the DNA TGTGCCTGGAGTTTAAGCAGCCCCGGGCCCTACGAGCAGTACTTC. The full variable domain, with the rest looked up from reference TRBV30 and TRBJ2-7, is SQTIHQWPATLVQPVGSPLSLECTVEGTSNPNLYWYRQAAGRGLQLLFYSVGIGQISSEVPQNLSASRPQDRQFILSSKKLLLSDSGFYLCAWSLSSPGPYEQYFGPGTRLTVT.

This clonotype was observed many times. V and J are TRBV10-3 and TRBJ1-1, with D maybe TRBD1 (6 bases). Germline V gene lookup returns CDR1 ENHRY and CDR2 SYGVKD. CDR3 size: 13 residues. V lost 0 bases to trimming and J lost 13 bases, with 15 bases between them. The CDR3: CAISESPGEASFF. CDR3 in DNA: TGTGCCATCAGTGAGTCGCCAGGGGAGGCTAGTTTCTTT.

This chain connects TRBV4-3 to TRBJ1-2, with a possible D match to TRBD1 (5 bases). Trimming pared 0 bases from V and 8 bases from J, leaving 13 bases between. CDR1 and CDR2 (germline): LGHNA, YSLEER. The length of the CDR3 is 14 residues. CDR3 in DNA: TGCGCCAGCAGCCAAGATTGGCAGGGCTACGGCTACACCTTC. This encodes CASSQDWQGYGYTF.

This clonotype was seen many times. The chain uses TRBV6-4 and TRBJ2-2, with D perhaps matching TRBD2 (5 bases). V was shortened by 5 bases and J by 7 bases, with 11 bases between the two germline ends. CDR3 length: 13 amino acids. The germline gives CDR1 MRHNA, CDR2 SNTAGT. The CDR3 sequence: CASSPTIGGELFF. The CDR3 bases are TGTGCCAGCAGTCCGACTATAGGCGGGGAGCTGTTTTTT.

The chain couples TRBV29-1 to TRBJ1-2; D not certain. CDR1 is SQVTM, CDR2 ANQGSEA, per germline. The CDR3 runs 12 residues. V was cut by 7 bases and J by 2 bases, with 11 bases left in between. CDR3 in amino acids: CSGETENYGYTF. The CDR3, as DNA: TGCAGCGGGGAGACGGAGAACTATGGCTACACCTTC.

This clonotype was seen at least ten times. CDR3 residues: CASSQDGQETYGYTF. CDR3 sequence (DNA): TGCGCCAGCAGCCAAGACGGCCAGGAAACCTATGGCTACACCTTC. This chain uses TRBV4-1 with TRBJ1-2; D call uncertain. Germline-derived CDR1 and CDR2 are MGHRA and YSYEKL. The length of the CDR3 is 15 residues. V was cut by 0 bases and J by 4 bases, with 12 bases left in between.

The J gene is TRBJ2-6, the V gene TRBV4-2; a weak D match, TRBD2 (5 bases). Germline lookup yields CDR1 LGHNA and CDR2 YNFKEQ. The V gene lost 4 bases and the J gene lost 1 base, with 23 bases spanning the gap. This CDR3 contains 20 residues. CDR3 protein: CASSPVRGSQSKSGANVLTF. Written as DNA, the CDR3 is TGTGCCAGCAGCCCTGTTCGCGGGTCTCAATCGAAATCTGGGGCCAACGTCCTGACTTTC.

This clonotype was detected many times. The gene calls are TRBV28 and TRBJ1-2; D gene ambiguous. The ends were cut back, 5 bases at V and 8 bases at J, with 12 bases in the middle. There are 12 residues in the CDR3. CDR1 MDHEN and CDR2 SYDVKM come from the germline V gene. Written as DNA, the CDR3 is TGTGCCAGCAGTGGGGTTCCAGAGGGCTACACCTTC. Amino acids: CASSGVPEGYTF.

Written as DNA, the CDR3 is TGTGCCAGTAGTATAGATCTCCGGGGCTATGGCTACACCTTC. Amino acid sequence: CASSIDLRGYGYTF. This chain uses TRBV19 with TRBJ1-2; no firm D call. The CDR3 extends over 14 amino acids. V was clipped by 0 bases and J by 4 bases, with 9 bases between them. CDR1 and CDR2 from the germline V gene are LNHDA and SQIVND (reference sequence).

The table lists this clonotype with many counts. J is TRBJ1-2 and V is TRBV20-1, with 7 positions matching TRBD1. The trim removed 4 bases at V and 7 bases at J, leaving 6 bases unmatched. The CDR3 runs to 12 residues. From germline, CDR1 is DFQATT and CDR2 SNEGSKA (reference sequence). This chain's CDR3 is CSATETGSGYTF. CDR3 coding DNA: TGCAGTGCTACGGAGACAGGGAGTGGCTACACCTTC.

With respect to this clonotype: A much larger clone lies a single base off, so this may be a read error. This chain uses TRBV6-1 with TRBJ2-7, with TRBD1 identical over 7 bases. CDR1 MNHNS and CDR2 SASEGT come from the germline V gene. CDR3 length: 14 amino acids. The CDR3 coding sequence is TGTCCCAGCAGTGAAGCGAAAGGGGGCAGCGAGCAGTACTTC. Translating gives CPSSEAKGGSEQYF.

This clonotype was observed many times. This rearrangement joins TRBV12-3 or TRBV12-4 to TRBJ1-2; TRBD1 aligns across 7 bases. Trimming at V came to 7 bases and at J to 3 bases, leaving 2 bases not matched to a gene. The CDR3 contains 12 residues. CDR3 sequence: CASNGQDYGYTF. CDR3 DNA: TGTGCCAGCAACGGACAGGACTATGGCTACACCTTC.

V gene TRBV6-5 combines with J gene TRBJ2-7; tentative D call: TRBD1 (6 bases). CDR1 is MNHEY, CDR2 SVGAGI, per germline. Trimming left V 3 bases short and J 3 bases short, with 21 bases between. This CDR3 is built from 17 residues. CDR3 in amino acids: CASSYRLGDISDYEQYF. The CDR3 DNA reads TGTGCCAGCAGTTATAGGTTAGGGGACATTTCCGACTACGAGCAGTACTTC.

The V call is TRBV6-2 or TRBV6-3, the J call TRBJ2-7; D remains unclear. CDR1 is MNHEY, CDR2 SVGEGT, per germline. V was trimmed by 0 bases and J by 5 bases, leaving 8 bases between them. The CDR3 sequence is 13 residues long. The CDR3 nucleotides are TGTGCCAGCAGTTACTCGAATGGCCACGAGCAGTACTTC. This translates into CASSYSNGHEQYF.

Remarks on this clonotype: Compared with germline, one end of the junction differs, possibly owing to a read error. The V call is TRBV20-1, the J call TRBJ1-2; a weak D match, TRBD1 (5 bases). The CDR3 sequence is 15 residues long. CDR1 DFQATT and CDR2 SNEGSKA come from the germline V gene (reference sequence). In nucleotides, the CDR3 is TGCAGTGCTCTCGGACACTGCACGGATACCTATGGCTACATCTTC. As protein: CSALGHCTDTYGYIF.

This clonotype occurred many times. The chain combines TRBV2 with TRBJ2-5; maybe TRBD2 (8 bases). V lost 6 bases to trimming and J lost 5 bases, with 16 bases between them. CDR3 size: 14 residues. The germline gives CDR1 SNHLY, CDR2 FYNNEI. DNA of the CDR3: TGTGCCAGCAGGACAGGGCGGGAGGAGGAGACCCAGTACTTC. Translated: CASRTGREEETQYF.

This clonotype was counted ten times or more. The chain recombines TRBV6-2 or TRBV6-3 with TRBJ2-7; 10 nucleotides line up with TRBD1. This CDR3 has 18 amino acids. From germline, CDR1 is MNHEY and CDR2 SVGEGT. The ends lost 0 bases at V and 2 bases at J; junction bases unmatched: 10. CDR3 sequence: CASSYSKGQGTLTYEQYF. The CDR3 region has the DNA TGTGCCAGCAGTTACTCGAAGGGACAGGGGACTCTAACCTACGAGCAGTACTTC.

Concerning this clonotype: A much larger clone is a single base away; this may be a read error. The gene calls are TRBV24-1 and TRBJ2-7, with 7 nucleotides matching TRBD2. Trimming removed 9 bases from V and 4 bases from J; junction bases left unmatched: 14. CDR1 KGHDR and CDR2 SFDVKD come from the germline V gene. The CDR3 is made up of 15 amino acids. CDR3 nucleotide sequence: TGTGCCACCCCCCGCACCCTCTTGGGGGGGTACGAGCAGTACTTC. This gives the protein CATPRTLLGGYEQYF.

This clonotype was found many times. The V gene is TRBV12-3 or TRBV12-4, the J gene TRBJ1-1; the D gene is possibly TRBD1 (6 bases). CDR3 size: 11 residues. V lost 6 bases to trimming and J lost 4 bases, with 6 bases between them. CDR3 DNA sequence: TGTGCCAGCAGCAGGGGCACTGAAGCTTTCTTT. Translating gives CASSRGTEAFF.

The table lists this clonotype with many counts. As the CDR3 is not closed by the conserved phenylalanine or tryptophan, this likely results from a read error. The gene calls are TRBV27 and TRBJ2-7; D remains ambiguous. This CDR3 contains 10 residues. Trimming stripped 5 bases from V and 2 bases from J, with 1 base between. The germline gives CDR1 MNHEY, CDR2 SMNVEV (reference sequence). The CDR3 region is CASSPYEQYL. CDR3 coding DNA: TGTGCCAGCAGTCCCTACGAGCAGTACCTC.

Of note for this clonotype: An end of the junction does not agree with germline; a read error may underlie this. The CDR3 sequence: CSARDIEGWEQYF. CDR3 nucleotides: TGCAGTGCTAGAGATATCGAGGGTTGGGAGCAGTACTTT. The chain combines TRBV20-1 with TRBJ2-7; possibly TRBD2 for D (5 bases). Germline CDR1 DFQATT, CDR2 SNEGSKA (reference sequence). The CDR3 sequence is 13 residues long.

This clonotype was picked up many times. The chain combines TRBV28 with TRBJ2-5; 11 bases agree with TRBD2. The V and J ends lost 5 bases and 1 base, in that order; junction bases with no gene match: 9. There are 17 residues in the CDR3. CDR1 MDHEN and CDR2 SYDVKM come from the germline V gene. The CDR3 spells CASSPRLAGITQETQYF. DNA of the CDR3: TGTGCCAGCAGTCCCCGACTAGCGGGAATAACCCAAGAGACCCAGTACTTC.